This TCR beta chain was captured in a study of cytomegalovirus exposure and HLA in healthy donors. Only a few counts were recorded for this clone. PCR employed 60 Vbeta and 13 Jbeta primers. TCRdb's table, derived via immunoSEQ multiplex PCR, lists solely in-frame clones and lacks some. In the table there are 100,000 to 150,000 clones, about 10% of which are singletons. Germline V gene data show CDR1 as MNHNY and CDR2 as SVGAGI (reference sequence). The CDR3 has 13 residues. J was trimmed by 5 bases and V by 6 bases; bases with no gene match: 3. Regarding donors, all were healthy bone marrow donors. Sequenced sample: PBMCs. The origin of this receptor is a woman younger than 30 in good health and CMV-seropositive. The chain uses TRBV6-6 and TRBJ1-1; 10 nucleotides agree with TRBD1. CDR3 region: CASSDRGRTEAFF. CDR3 coding DNA: TGTGCCAGCAGCGACAGGGGGCGAACTGAAGCTTTCTTT.